This T cell receptor beta chain stems from a study of regulatory T cells in long-lasting Graves disease. V trimming: 5 bases; J trimming: 6 bases; junction bases outside the gene matches: 5. CDR1 and CDR2 from the germline V gene are SGHVS and FQNEAQ. The CDR3 loop spans 14 amino acids. Time point reported: newly diagnosed GD, antithyroid drugs for less than 3 months. PBMC-extracted RNA yielded the TCR library. According to the study, TCR beta libraries were built with iRepertoire HTBI primers and CDR3-region Arm-PCR. TCRdb reprocessed the multiplex PCR reads with MiXCR, giving one entry per CDR3 protein. The table lists 380,000 or so distinct CDR3 sequences, around 15% of them singletons. This sample also appeared in a second study, on T cells in Graves' hyperthyroidism and ophthalmopathy.

This receptor was taken from a woman aged 18 to 35 with Graves disease. The chain recombines TRBV7-8 with TRBJ1-5; 9 bases line up with TRBD1. Source: peripheral blood mononuclear cells (PBMCs), taken at new diagnosis, from a patient treated with antithyroid drugs. The CDR3 protein is CASSADRGGQPQHF. In DNA, the CDR3 is TGTGCCAGCAGCGCGGACAGGGGAGGTCAGCCCCAGCATTTT.